Detailed here is one TCR beta chain. Each CDR3 protein gets one entry after TCRdb re-called the RT-PCR reads with MiXCR. The sample consists of around 750,000 distinct CDR3 sequences, about 20% of them appearing once. This entry comes from a study of response to subunit inactivated influenza vaccine. J was trimmed by 11 bases and V by 4 bases; bases with no gene match: 8. Germline V gives CDR1 MNHEY, CDR2 SMNVEV (reference sequence). The CDR3 sequence is 13 residues long. This receptor was identified in a middle-aged man who received an inactivated influenza vaccine. The source material was PBMCs from blood, sampled 5 days after vaccination. This sequence joins TRBV27 and TRBJ2-4, with 7 bases lining up with TRBD2. In nucleotides, the CDR3 is TGTGCCAGCAGTTCAACCTATAGCGGGCTTCAGTACTTC. Amino acid sequence: CASSSTYSGLQYF.